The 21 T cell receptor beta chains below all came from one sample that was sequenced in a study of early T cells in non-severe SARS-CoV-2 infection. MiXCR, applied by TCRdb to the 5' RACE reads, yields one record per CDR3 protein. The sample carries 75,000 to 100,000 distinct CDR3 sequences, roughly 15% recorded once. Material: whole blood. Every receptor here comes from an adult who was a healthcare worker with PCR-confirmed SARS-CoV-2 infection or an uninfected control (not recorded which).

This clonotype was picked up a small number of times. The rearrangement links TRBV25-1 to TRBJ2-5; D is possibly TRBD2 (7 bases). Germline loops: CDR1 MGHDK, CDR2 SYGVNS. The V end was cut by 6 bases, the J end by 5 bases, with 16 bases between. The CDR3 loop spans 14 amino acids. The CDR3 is CASRVGGGEETQYF. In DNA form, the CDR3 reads TGTGCCAGCAGGGTTGGAGGGGGGGAGGAGACCCAGTACTTC.

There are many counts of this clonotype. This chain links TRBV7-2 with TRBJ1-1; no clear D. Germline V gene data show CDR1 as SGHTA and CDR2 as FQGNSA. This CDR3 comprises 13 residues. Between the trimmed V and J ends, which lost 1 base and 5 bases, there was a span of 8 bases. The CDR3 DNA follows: TGTGCCAGCAGCTTAGATACTGGGACTGAAGCTTTCTTT. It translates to CASSLDTGTEAFF.

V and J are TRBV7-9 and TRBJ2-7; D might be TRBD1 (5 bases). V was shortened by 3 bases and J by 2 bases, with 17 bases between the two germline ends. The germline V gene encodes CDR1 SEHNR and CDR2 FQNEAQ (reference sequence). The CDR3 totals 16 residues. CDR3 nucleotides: TGTGCCAGCAGCTTCTCAGGGATTCTCAACCCCTACGAGCAGTACGTC. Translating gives CASSFSGILNPYEQYV.

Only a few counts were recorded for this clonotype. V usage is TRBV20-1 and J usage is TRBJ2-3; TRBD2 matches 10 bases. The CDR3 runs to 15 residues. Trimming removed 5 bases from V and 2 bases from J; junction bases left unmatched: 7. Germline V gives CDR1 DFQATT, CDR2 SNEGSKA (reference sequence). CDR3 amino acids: CSAGLAGVNTDTQYF. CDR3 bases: TGCAGTGCTGGCCTAGCGGGGGTGAACACAGATACGCAGTATTTT.

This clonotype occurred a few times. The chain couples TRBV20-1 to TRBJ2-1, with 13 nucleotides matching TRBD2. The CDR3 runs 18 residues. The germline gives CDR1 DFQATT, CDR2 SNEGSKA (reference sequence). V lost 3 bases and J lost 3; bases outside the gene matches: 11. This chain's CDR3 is CSARAPGLAGLYYNEQFF. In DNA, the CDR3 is TGCAGTGCTAGGGCACCGGGACTAGCGGGGCTATACTACAATGAGCAGTTCTTC.

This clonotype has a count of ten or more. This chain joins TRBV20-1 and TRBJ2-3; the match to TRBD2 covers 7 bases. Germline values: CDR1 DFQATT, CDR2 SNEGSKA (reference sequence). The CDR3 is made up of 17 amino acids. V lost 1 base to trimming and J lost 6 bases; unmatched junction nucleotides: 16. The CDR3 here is CSARGEGLTLAWDTQYF. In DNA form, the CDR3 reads TGCAGTGCTAGAGGAGAGGGACTAACCCTAGCGTGGGATACGCAGTATTTT.

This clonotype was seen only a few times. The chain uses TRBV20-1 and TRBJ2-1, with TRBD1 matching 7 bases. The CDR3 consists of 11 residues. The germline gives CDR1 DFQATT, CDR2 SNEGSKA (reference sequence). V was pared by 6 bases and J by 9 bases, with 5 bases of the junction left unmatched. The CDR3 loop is CSASTGAEQFF. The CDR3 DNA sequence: TGCAGTGCGAGTACAGGGGCTGAGCAGTTCTTC.

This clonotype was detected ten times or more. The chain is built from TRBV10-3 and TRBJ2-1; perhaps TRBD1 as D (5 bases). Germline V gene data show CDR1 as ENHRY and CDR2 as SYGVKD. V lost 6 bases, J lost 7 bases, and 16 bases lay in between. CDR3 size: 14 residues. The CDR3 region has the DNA TGTGCCATCAGCCTGCGACAAGGGGCAAATGAGCAGTTCTTC. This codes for CAISLRQGANEQFF.

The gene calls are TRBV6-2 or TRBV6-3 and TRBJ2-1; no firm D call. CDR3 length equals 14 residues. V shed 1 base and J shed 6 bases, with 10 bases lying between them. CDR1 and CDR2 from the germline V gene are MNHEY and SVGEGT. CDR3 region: CASSYYQVGNEQFF. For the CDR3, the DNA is TGTGCCAGCAGTTACTATCAGGTGGGCAATGAGCAGTTCTTC.

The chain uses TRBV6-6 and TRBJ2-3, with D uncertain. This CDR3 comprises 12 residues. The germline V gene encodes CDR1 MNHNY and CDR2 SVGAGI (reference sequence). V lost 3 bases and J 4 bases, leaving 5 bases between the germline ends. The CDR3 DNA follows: TGTGCCAGCAGTTATGGCCCAGATACGCAGTATTTT. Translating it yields CASSYGPDTQYF.

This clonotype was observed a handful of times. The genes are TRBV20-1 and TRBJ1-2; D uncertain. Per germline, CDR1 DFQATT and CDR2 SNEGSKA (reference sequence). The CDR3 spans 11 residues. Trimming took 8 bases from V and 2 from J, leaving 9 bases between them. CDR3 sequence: CSLQENYGYTF. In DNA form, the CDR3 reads TGCAGTCTGCAAGAAAACTATGGCTACACCTTC.

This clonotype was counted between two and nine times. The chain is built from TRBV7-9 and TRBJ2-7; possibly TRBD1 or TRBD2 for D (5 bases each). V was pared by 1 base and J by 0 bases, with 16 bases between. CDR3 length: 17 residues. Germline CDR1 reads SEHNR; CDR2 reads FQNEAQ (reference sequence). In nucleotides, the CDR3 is TGTGCCAGCAGCTTAGGGAATGGGACCACTCTCTCCTACGAGCAGTACGTC. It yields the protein CASSLGNGTTLSYEQYV.

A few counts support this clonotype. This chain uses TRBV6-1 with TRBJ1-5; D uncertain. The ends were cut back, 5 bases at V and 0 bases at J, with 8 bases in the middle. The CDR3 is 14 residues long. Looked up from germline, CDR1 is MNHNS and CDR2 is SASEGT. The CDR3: CASSPTDSNQPQHF. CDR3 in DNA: TGTGCCAGCAGTCCCACAGATAGCAATCAGCCCCAGCATTTT.

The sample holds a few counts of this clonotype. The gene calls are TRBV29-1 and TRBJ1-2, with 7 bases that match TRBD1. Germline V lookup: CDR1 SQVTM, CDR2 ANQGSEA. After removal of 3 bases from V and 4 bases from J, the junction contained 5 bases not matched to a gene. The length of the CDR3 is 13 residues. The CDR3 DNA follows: TGCAGCGTTGATAGCCAGGGGGTCTATGGCTACACCTTC. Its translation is CSVDSQGVYGYTF. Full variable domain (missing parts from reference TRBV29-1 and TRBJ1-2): SAVISQKPSRDICQRGTSLTIQCQVDSQVTMMFWYRQQPGQSLTLIATANQGSEATYESGFVIDKFPISRPNLTFSTLTVSNMSPEDSSIYLCSVDSQGVYGYTFGSGTRLTVV.

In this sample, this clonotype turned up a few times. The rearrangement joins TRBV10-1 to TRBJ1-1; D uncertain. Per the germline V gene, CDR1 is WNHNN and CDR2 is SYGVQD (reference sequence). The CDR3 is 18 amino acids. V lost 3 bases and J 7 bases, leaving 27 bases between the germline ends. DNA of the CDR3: TGCGCCAGCAGTGACTCTACAAGATTACGTGACTTGAACCATGAAGCTTTCTTT. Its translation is CASSDSTRLRDLNHEAFF.

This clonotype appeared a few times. The DNA of the CDR3 is TGTGCCAGCAGGACACCCGCGCCTAATTCACCCCTCCACTTT. This translates into CASRTPAPNSPLHF. The V and J genes are TRBV6-5 and TRBJ1-6; no clear D. V was shortened by 6 bases and J by 6 bases, with 12 bases between the two germline ends. Germline V lookup: CDR1 MNHEY, CDR2 SVGAGI. The CDR3 has 14 amino acids.

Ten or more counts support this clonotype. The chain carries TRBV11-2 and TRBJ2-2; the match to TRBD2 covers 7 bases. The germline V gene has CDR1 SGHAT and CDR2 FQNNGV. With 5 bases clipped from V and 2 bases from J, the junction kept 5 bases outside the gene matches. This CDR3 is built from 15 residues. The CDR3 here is CASSGRTSNTGELFF. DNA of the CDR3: TGTGCCAGCAGCGGAAGGACTAGTAACACCGGGGAGCTGTTTTTT.

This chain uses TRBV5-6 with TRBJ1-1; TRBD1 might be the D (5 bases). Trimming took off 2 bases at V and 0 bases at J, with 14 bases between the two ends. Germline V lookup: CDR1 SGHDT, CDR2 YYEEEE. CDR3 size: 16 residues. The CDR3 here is CASSFRAGPMNTEAFF. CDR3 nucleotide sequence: TGTGCCAGCAGCTTCAGGGCAGGGCCCATGAACACTGAAGCTTTCTTT.

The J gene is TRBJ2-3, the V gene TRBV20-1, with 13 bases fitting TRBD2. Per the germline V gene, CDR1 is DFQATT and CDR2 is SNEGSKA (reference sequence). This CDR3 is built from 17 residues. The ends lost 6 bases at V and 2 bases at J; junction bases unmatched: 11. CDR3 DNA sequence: TGCAGTGCAAAGGGACTAGCGGGGAGACGCCCCACAGATACGCAGTATTTT. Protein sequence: CSAKGLAGRRPTDTQYF.

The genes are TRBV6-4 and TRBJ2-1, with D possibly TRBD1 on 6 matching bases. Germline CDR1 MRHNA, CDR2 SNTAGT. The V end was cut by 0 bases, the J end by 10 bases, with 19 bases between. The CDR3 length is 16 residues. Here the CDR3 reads CASSDSRGQPMREQFF. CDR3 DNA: TGTGCCAGCAGTGACTCTAGGGGACAACCTATGCGGGAGCAGTTCTTC.

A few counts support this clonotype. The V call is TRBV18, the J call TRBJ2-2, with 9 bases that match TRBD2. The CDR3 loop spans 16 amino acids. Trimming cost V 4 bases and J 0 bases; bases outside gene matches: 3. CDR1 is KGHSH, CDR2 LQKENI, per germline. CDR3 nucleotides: TGTGCCAGCTCACTAGCGGGAGCTTCGAACACCGGGGAGCTGTTTTTT. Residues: CASSLAGASNTGELFF.